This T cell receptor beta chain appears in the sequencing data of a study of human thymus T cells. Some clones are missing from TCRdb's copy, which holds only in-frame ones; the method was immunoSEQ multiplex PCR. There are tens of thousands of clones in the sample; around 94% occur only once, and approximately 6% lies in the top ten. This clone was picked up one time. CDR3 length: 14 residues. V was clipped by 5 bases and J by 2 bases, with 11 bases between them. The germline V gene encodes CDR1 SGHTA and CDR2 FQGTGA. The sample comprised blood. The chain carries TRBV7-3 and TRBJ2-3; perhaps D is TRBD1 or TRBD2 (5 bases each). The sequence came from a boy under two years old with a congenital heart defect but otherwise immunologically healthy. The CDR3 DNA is TGTGCCAGCAGCACCCGGGACCACACAGATACGCAGTATTTT. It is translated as CASSTRDHTDTQYF.